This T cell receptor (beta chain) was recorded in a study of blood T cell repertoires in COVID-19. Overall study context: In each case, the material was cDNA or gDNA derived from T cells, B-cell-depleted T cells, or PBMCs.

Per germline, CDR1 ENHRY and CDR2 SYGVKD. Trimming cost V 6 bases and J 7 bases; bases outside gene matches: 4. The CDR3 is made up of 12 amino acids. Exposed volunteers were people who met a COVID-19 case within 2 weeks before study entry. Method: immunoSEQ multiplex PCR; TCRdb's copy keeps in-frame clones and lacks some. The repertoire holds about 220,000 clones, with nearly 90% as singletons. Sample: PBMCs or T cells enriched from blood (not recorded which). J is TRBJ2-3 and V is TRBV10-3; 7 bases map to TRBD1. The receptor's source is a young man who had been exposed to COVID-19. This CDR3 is CAIRGQLNTQYF. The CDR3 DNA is TGTGCCATCAGGGGACAGCTTAATACGCAGTATTTT.